A single sample is the source of the 8 T cell receptor beta chains below, sequenced in a study of PD-L1 blockade in urothelial cancer. Assay: immunoSEQ multiplex PCR; the TCRdb copy retains only in-frame clones and omits some. The sample contains 50,000 or so clones, 70% to 80% of which appear only once. The sequencing used PBMCs, collected around atezolizumab (anti-PD-L1) treatment. The origin of the receptors is a man between 65 and 85 years old with urothelial cancer.

The gene calls are TRBV11-3 and TRBJ2-5, with D unresolved. In germline, CDR1 is SGHNT, CDR2 YENEEA. Trimming took 4 bases from V and 4 from J, leaving 7 bases between them. CDR3 length equals 12 residues. CDR3 amino acids: CASSWRGETQYF. CDR3 nucleotides: TGTGCCAGCAGCTGGAGAGGAGAGACCCAGTACTTC.

V usage is TRBV5-5 and J usage is TRBJ1-3; D is uncertain. Germline V gene lookup returns CDR1 SGHKS and CDR2 YYEKEE (reference sequence). This CDR3 has 14 residues. The V end lost 4 bases, the J end lost 4 bases, and 12 bases lay between the germline ends. CDR3 loop: CASSLGGQGNTIYF. CDR3 DNA: TGTGCCAGCAGCCTTGGAGGGCAGGGAAACACCATATATTTT.

This chain uses TRBV14 with TRBJ1-3, with D unclear. CDR1 and CDR2 (germline): SGHDN, FVKESK. The CDR3 loop spans 16 amino acids. V lost 0 bases and J 3 bases, leaving 12 bases between the germline ends. CDR3 in amino acids: CASSQDWAPGGNTIYF. CDR3 DNA: TGTGCCAGCAGCCAAGATTGGGCTCCCGGTGGAAACACCATATATTTT. The full variable domain, in which reference TRBV14 and TRBJ1-3 provide the parts outside the CDR3, is EAGVTQFPSHSVIEKGQTVTLRCDPISGHDNLYWYRRVMGKEIKFLLHFVKESKQDESGMPNNRFLAERTGGTYSTLKVQPAELEDSGVYFCASSQDWAPGGNTIYFGEGSWLTVV.

The chain couples TRBV6-5 to TRBJ1-2; a possible D gene is TRBD1 (5 bases). Germline V gene data show CDR1 as MNHEY and CDR2 as SVGAGI. Trimming took 4 bases from V and 4 from J, leaving 13 bases between them. The CDR3 has 14 residues. DNA for the CDR3: TGTGCCAGCAGTTTACGACAGTCGAGCTATGGCTACACCTTC. Residues: CASSLRQSSYGYTF.

The chain uses TRBV6-1 and TRBJ1-2, with D perhaps matching TRBD1 (5 bases). Trimming stripped 1 base from V and 3 bases from J, with 9 bases between. This CDR3 comprises 14 residues. Germline CDR1 and CDR2: MNHNS and SASEGT. CDR3 residues: CASSEVWGDYGYTF. The CDR3 region has the DNA TGTGCCAGCAGTGAAGTGTGGGGCGACTATGGCTACACCTTC.

This rearrangement joins TRBV5-5 to TRBJ1-3, with TRBD1 identical over 8 bases. J gave up 4 bases and V 0 bases, and 3 bases lay outside the gene matches. The CDR3 is 15 residues long. Germline CDR1 and CDR2: SGHKS and YYEKEE (reference sequence). DNA for the CDR3: TGTGCCAGCAGCTTGGACCAGGGGGCGGGAAACACCATATATTTT. It specifies CASSLDQGAGNTIYF.

V is TRBV19 and J is TRBJ2-3, with TRBD2 matching 11 bases. Germline V gene data show CDR1 as LNHDA and CDR2 as SQIVND (reference sequence). V lost 6 bases and J lost 4; bases outside the gene matches: 9. This CDR3 contains 16 residues. DNA for the CDR3: TGTGCCAGTAGCCAACGACTAGCGGGATTGCCAGATACGCAGTATTTT. Residues: CASSQRLAGLPDTQYF.

This chain joins TRBV7-8 and TRBJ1-2, with TRBD1 as a possible D gene (6 bases). With 3 bases removed from V and 0 bases from J, the gap between germline ends came to 14 bases. The CDR3 runs to 16 residues. Germline CDR1 reads SGHVS; CDR2 reads FQNEAQ. CDR3 region: CASSLAGTLANYGYTF. The CDR3 nucleotides are TGTGCCAGCAGCTTGGCCGGGACACTAGCTAACTATGGCTACACCTTC.